The 20 T cell receptor beta chains below were found in one sample sequenced in a study of cytomegalovirus exposure and HLA in healthy donors. The study ran its PCR with 60 Vbeta and 13 Jbeta primers. Assay: immunoSEQ multiplex PCR; the TCRdb copy retains only in-frame clones and omits some. The table lists about 120,000 clones, 55% to 70% of them singletons. What was sequenced was PBMCs. These receptors all come from a woman in her thirties in good health and CMV-seronegative.

The V and J genes are TRBV19 and TRBJ1-4; no clear D. Germline V CDR1 and CDR2: LNHDA, SQIVND (reference sequence). The length of the CDR3 is 14 residues. V was shortened by 4 bases and J by 6 bases, with 12 bases between the two germline ends. Here the CDR3 DNA reads TGTGCCAGTAGTACCCCCGCCCAGGATGAAAAACTGTTTTTT. Translating it yields CASSTPAQDEKLFF.

The rearrangement links TRBV4-2 to TRBJ2-7; no reliable D call. Germline CDR1 is LGHNA and CDR2 is YNFKEQ. V was clipped by 0 bases and J by 1 base, with 7 bases between them. The CDR3 runs 14 residues. DNA of the CDR3: TGTGCCAGCAGCCAAGATCGCGGTTCCTACGAGCAGTACTTC. Amino acids: CASSQDRGSYEQYF.

J is TRBJ2-7 and V is TRBV7-9, with a tentative D call TRBD1 (6 bases). V was trimmed by 1 base and J by 5 bases, leaving 15 bases between them. Germline CDR1 is SEHNR and CDR2 is FQNEAQ (reference sequence). The CDR3 extends over 15 amino acids. The CDR3 sequence: CASSLVTGFIHEQYF. CDR3 bases: TGTGCCAGCAGCTTAGTAACAGGGTTCATACACGAGCAGTACTTC. The complete variable domain, with remaining parts taken from reference TRBV7-9 and TRBJ2-7, reads DTGVSQNPRHKITKRGQNVTFRCDPISEHNRLYWYRQTLGQGPEFLTYFQNEAQLEKSRLLSDRFSAERPKGSFSTLEIQRTEQGDSAMYLCASSLVTGFIHEQYFGPGTRLTVT.

This rearrangement joins TRBV7-3 to TRBJ2-2; tentative D call: TRBD2 (5 bases). Germline V gene sequence: CDR1 SGHTA, CDR2 FQGTGA. The CDR3 runs to 15 residues. The V and J ends lost 1 base and 4 bases respectively, with 10 bases between them. CDR3 protein: CASSLSSGSTGELFF. The CDR3 region has the DNA TGTGCCAGCAGCTTAAGTTCGGGGAGCACCGGGGAGCTGTTTTTT.

The chain employs TRBV5-1 and TRBJ1-1; tentative D call: TRBD1 (5 bases). CDR3 length: 16 amino acids. Germline CDR1 reads SGHRS; CDR2 reads YFSETQ. Trimming shortened V by 2 bases and J by 3 bases, and 17 bases separated the two germline ends. In DNA form, the CDR3 reads TGCGCCAGCAGCTTTGGGGGGGGAACGGGGGACACTGAAGCTTTCTTT. Translated: CASSFGGGTGDTEAFF. The entire variable domain, with the rest obtained from reference TRBV5-1 and TRBJ1-1, is as follows: KAGVTQTPRYLIKTRGQQVTLSCSPISGHRSVSWYQQTPGQGLQFLFEYFSETQRNKGNFPGRFSGRQFSNSRSEMNVSTLELGDSALYLCASSFGGGTGDTEAFFGQGTRLTVV.

This chain connects TRBV5-1 to TRBJ1-6; 7 nucleotides agree with TRBD1. Germline CDR1 and CDR2: SGHRS and YFSETQ. The CDR3 has 15 amino acids. The J segment lost 5 bases and the V segment lost 2 bases, leaving 4 bases of the junction unmatched. The chain's CDR3 is CASSLGQVDNSPLHF. The CDR3 DNA follows: TGCGCCAGCAGCTTAGGACAGGTAGATAATTCACCCCTCCACTTT. Supplemented by reference TRBV5-1 and TRBJ1-6, the full variable domain reads KAGVTQTPRYLIKTRGQQVTLSCSPISGHRSVSWYQQTPGQGLQFLFEYFSETQRNKGNFPGRFSGRQFSNSRSEMNVSTLELGDSALYLCASSLGQVDNSPLHFGNGTRLTVT.

The genes are TRBV28 and TRBJ1-5, with D perhaps TRBD1 (5 bases). This CDR3 has 16 residues. Trimming removed 6 bases from V and 5 bases from J, with 20 bases in between. The V gene's germline CDR1 is MDHEN and CDR2 SYDVKM. In nucleotides, the CDR3 is TGTGCCAGCAGGAACGTCAGGACAAGTAAGGATCAGCCCCAGCATTTT. It specifies CASRNVRTSKDQPQHF.

This CDR3 is CASRLTGNTEAFF. CDR3 nucleotide sequence: TGTGCCAGCAGGCTCACAGGGAACACTGAAGCTTTCTTT. This chain uses TRBV6-1 with TRBJ1-1; D is possibly TRBD1 (5 bases). Trimming took off 6 bases at V and 1 base at J, with 9 bases between the two ends. The CDR3 is 13 residues long. Germline V gene lookup returns CDR1 MNHNS and CDR2 SASEGT.

The CDR3 region has the DNA TGTGCCAGCAGCCAAGCGGTCGGGGAGCTGTTTTTT. Translating it yields CASSQAVGELFF. The rearrangement uses TRBV27 and TRBJ2-2; a weak D match, TRBD2 (5 bases). The CDR3 spans 12 residues. Per germline, CDR1 MNHEY and CDR2 SMNVEV (reference sequence). The V gene lost 6 bases and the J gene lost 7 bases, with 9 bases spanning the gap.

The chain couples TRBV7-6 to TRBJ2-2; 14 bases agree with TRBD2. This CDR3 has 17 amino acids. Trimming removed 2 bases from V and 8 bases from J; junction bases left unmatched: 7. Per germline, CDR1 SGHVS and CDR2 FNYEAQ. The CDR3 nucleotides read TGTGCCAGCAGCTTATCGGGACTAGCGGGAGTGACGGGGGAGCTGTTTTTT. Amino acid sequence: CASSLSGLAGVTGELFF.

The chain carries TRBV19 and TRBJ1-4; D gene ambiguous. Germline loops: CDR1 LNHDA, CDR2 SQIVND (reference sequence). CDR3 size: 15 residues. The V end was cut by 6 bases, the J end by 7 bases, with 18 bases between. As DNA, the CDR3 is TGTGCCAGTAGCATCGGAGAATTGGTGGGTGAAAAACTGTTTTTT. Its translation is CASSIGELVGEKLFF.

This rearrangement joins TRBV21-1 to TRBJ2-1; TRBD2 is the table's D call, not checked against the DNA. TRBV21-1 is an annotated pseudogene. This CDR3 is 17 amino acids long. The CDR3 region is CASSKALLAGGPREQFF. Written as DNA, the CDR3 is TGTGCCAGCAGCAAAGCGCTCCTAGCGGGAGGGCCCCGTGAGCAGTTCTTC.

This chain joins TRBV30 and TRBJ1-1; no clear D gene. The V and J ends lost 2 bases and 4 bases respectively, with 8 bases between them. Germline CDR1 and CDR2: GTSNPN and SVGIG (reference sequence). The CDR3 consists of 12 residues. The chain's CDR3 is CAWSTISTEAFF. The CDR3 DNA sequence: TGTGCCTGGAGTACCATTAGCACTGAAGCTTTCTTT.

This chain joins TRBV19 and TRBJ2-7; a weak D match, TRBD2 (5 bases). The length of the CDR3 is 13 residues. Trimming left V 2 bases short and J 2 bases short, with 7 bases between. Looked up from germline, CDR1 is LNHDA and CDR2 is SQIVND (reference sequence). CDR3 sequence: CASSIRETYEQYF. The CDR3, as DNA: TGTGCCAGTAGTATAAGGGAGACCTACGAGCAGTACTTC.

The V gene is TRBV6-1, the J gene TRBJ1-1; TRBD1 matches 8 bases. Germline loops: CDR1 MNHNS, CDR2 SASEGT. CDR3 length equals 14 residues. After removal of 7 bases from V and 4 bases from J, the junction contained 8 bases not matched to a gene. CDR3 in amino acids: CASTMGQEVTEAFF. The DNA for the CDR3 is TGTGCCAGCACCATGGGACAGGAGGTCACTGAAGCTTTCTTT.

The V gene is TRBV10-1, the J gene TRBJ2-1; 10 bases are a match to TRBD2. Trimming at V came to 1 base and at J to 4 bases, leaving 13 bases not matched to a gene. The CDR3 has 19 amino acids. The germline V gene encodes CDR1 WNHNN and CDR2 SYGVQD (reference sequence). CDR3 protein: CASSELVASGRPTYNEQFF. The CDR3 DNA reads as TGCGCCAGCAGTGAGTTGGTAGCTAGCGGGAGACCAACTTACAATGAGCAGTTCTTC.

This rearrangement joins TRBV5-6 to TRBJ2-1; a weak D match, TRBD2 (6 bases). Deletions cut 6 bases from V and 1 base from J, with 14 bases between. Per germline, CDR1 SGHDT and CDR2 YYEEEE. This CDR3 is 15 amino acids long. The CDR3 bases are TGTGCCAGCACCTTCGGGGGAATATCCTACAATGAGCAGTTCTTC. This sequence encodes CASTFGGISYNEQFF.

The chain employs TRBV10-3 and TRBJ1-2; 7 bases match TRBD1. The trim removed 2 bases at V and 4 bases at J, leaving 7 bases unmatched. Germline V gives CDR1 ENHRY, CDR2 SYGVKD. The CDR3 is made up of 15 amino acids. CDR3 in amino acids: CAISEMPRGTYGYTF. The CDR3 DNA sequence: TGTGCCATCAGTGAGATGCCCAGGGGGACCTATGGCTACACCTTC.

V gene TRBV5-1 combines with J gene TRBJ2-1; TRBD2 agrees at 10 bases. Germline lookup yields CDR1 SGHRS and CDR2 YFSETQ. The CDR3 is made up of 16 amino acids. V shed 1 base, J shed 2 bases, and the junction held 3 bases outside the gene matches. The CDR3 DNA is TGCGCCAGCAGCTTGACCAGCGGGAGGGCCTACAATGAGCAGTTCTTC. Amino acids: CASSLTSGRAYNEQFF.

The chain links TRBV30 to TRBJ2-5; TRBD2 aligns across 10 bases. J gave up 5 bases and V 6 bases, and 12 bases lay outside the gene matches. CDR3 size: 15 residues. The germline CDR1 and CDR2 sequences are GTSNPN and SVGIG (reference sequence). DNA of the CDR3: TGTGCCTGTAAGCCGGGACTAGCGCATCTGGAGACCCAGTACTTC. It translates to CACKPGLAHLETQYF.